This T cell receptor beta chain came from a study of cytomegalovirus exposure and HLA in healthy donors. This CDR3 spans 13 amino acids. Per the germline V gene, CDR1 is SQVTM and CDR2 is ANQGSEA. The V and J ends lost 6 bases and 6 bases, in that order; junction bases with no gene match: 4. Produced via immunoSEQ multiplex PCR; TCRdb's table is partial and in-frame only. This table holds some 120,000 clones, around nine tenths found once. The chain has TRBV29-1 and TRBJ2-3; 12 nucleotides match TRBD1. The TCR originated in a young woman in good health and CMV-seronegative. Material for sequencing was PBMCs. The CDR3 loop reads CSVGGQGADTQYF. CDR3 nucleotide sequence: TGCAGCGTGGGGGGACAGGGGGCGGATACGCAGTATTTT.